The 29 T cell receptor beta chains in this list originate from one sample, sequenced in a study of T cells in Graves' hyperthyroidism and ophthalmopathy. Authors of the study amplified TCR beta CDR3 regions from RNA transcripts. A set of HTBI primers served as the primers for a first-round RT-PCR of the TCR CDR3. TCRdb re-analysed the multiplex PCR reads in MiXCR, keeping a single row per CDR3 protein. The table has approximately 430,000 distinct CDR3 sequences, around 14% seen once. The sample was blood. The source of these receptors is a woman aged 18-29 years with Graves' hyperthyroidism.

The chain has TRBV2 and TRBJ2-4; 15 nucleotides agree with TRBD2. CDR3 size: 22 residues. The germline gives CDR1 SNHLY, CDR2 FYNNEI. V was clipped by 0 bases and J by 2 bases; unmatched bases: 14. CDR3 sequence: CASSEAGTSGRNYLGPKNIQYF. The CDR3 bases are TGTGCCAGCAGTGAAGCTGGGACTAGCGGGAGGAACTACCTTGGGCCCAAAAACATTCAGTACTTC.

In this sample, this clonotype turned up many times. Relative to the germline gene, one junction end is altered; a read error may explain this. The chain uses TRBV5-1 and TRBJ2-5; a weak D match, TRBD2 (7 bases). The CDR3 is 15 amino acids. The germline V gene has CDR1 SGHRS and CDR2 YFSETQ. Here the CDR3 reads CASRLGGPDSETQYF. The CDR3 nucleotides are TGCGCCAGCAGGTTGGGGGGGCCCGATTCAGAGACCCAGTACTTC.

Many counts were recorded for this clonotype. This chain connects TRBV20-1 to TRBJ2-2; 8 bases align to TRBD1. The CDR3 totals 14 residues. The germline V gene has CDR1 DFQATT and CDR2 SNEGSKA (reference sequence). V lost 5 bases and J lost 4; bases outside the gene matches: 6. CDR3 region: CSAPDRAGTGELFF. The DNA of the CDR3 is TGCAGTGCTCCGGACAGGGCGGGCACCGGGGAGCTGTTTTTT.

This clonotype was counted only a few times. The chain couples TRBV5-8 to TRBJ2-7, with D unresolved. This CDR3 has 13 residues. Trimming cost V 0 bases and J 3 bases, with 7 bases left between them. Per germline, CDR1 SGHTS and CDR2 YDEGEE. This CDR3 is CASSLGSNYEQYF. Here the CDR3 DNA reads TGTGCCAGCAGCTTGGGCAGTAACTACGAGCAGTACTTC.

This clonotype showed up just a few times. V gene TRBV18 combines with J gene TRBJ2-4, with 7 bases lining up with TRBD2. From germline, CDR1 is KGHSH and CDR2 LQKENI. CDR3 length: 14 residues. The V gene end was trimmed by 2 bases and the J gene end by 6 bases; junction bases not matched to a gene: 4. The CDR3 coding sequence is TGTGCCAGCTCACCAGCGGGAGTGGGAAACATTCAGTACTTC. Translation: CASSPAGVGNIQYF.

At least ten counts were recorded for this clonotype. The chain employs TRBV2 and TRBJ1-2; no reliable D call. The V end lost 5 bases, the J end lost 0 bases, and 7 bases lay between the germline ends. Per the germline V gene, CDR1 is SNHLY and CDR2 is FYNNEI. The CDR3 runs to 13 residues. This CDR3 is CASSFGSNYGYTF. The CDR3, as DNA: TGTGCCAGCAGTTTTGGGTCTAACTATGGCTACACCTTC.

This clonotype was observed a few times. This chain connects TRBV19 to TRBJ2-1, with a weak D call TRBD1 (6 bases). Germline assignment: CDR1 LNHDA and CDR2 SQIVND (reference sequence). Trimming removed 5 bases at V and 6 bases at J, with 20 bases between. The CDR3 is 16 amino acids. CDR3 region: CASSLRQDFIVNEQFF. CDR3 coding DNA: TGTGCCAGTAGTCTACGACAGGATTTTATAGTCAATGAGCAGTTCTTC.

This clonotype has ten or more counts. V is TRBV28 and J is TRBJ2-7; 7 bases align to TRBD1. This CDR3 has 14 residues. Germline lookup yields CDR1 MDHEN and CDR2 SYDVKM. J lost 2 bases, V lost 5 bases, and 6 bases had no gene match. CDR3 region: CASSVTGPTYEQYF. The CDR3 bases are TGTGCCAGCAGTGTGACAGGGCCTACCTACGAGCAGTACTTC.

This clonotype was detected many times. The chain employs TRBV12-3 or TRBV12-4 and TRBJ1-1; D perhaps matches TRBD1 (6 bases). CDR3 length equals 14 residues. V shed 5 bases and J shed 3 bases, with 13 bases lying between them. CDR3 in DNA: TGTGCCAGCAGTCGCGGACAGACCTACACTGAAGCTTTCTTT. Its translation: CASSRGQTYTEAFF.

A few counts support this clonotype. V usage is TRBV7-8 and J usage is TRBJ2-3; 7 positions agree with TRBD2. The CDR3 has 15 amino acids. Germline V gives CDR1 SGHVS, CDR2 FQNEAQ. Germline trimming cut 6 bases from V and 5 bases from J; bases unmatched to any gene: 11. CDR3 sequence (DNA): TGTGCCAGCAGTGCCCCGGCGGGAGTGGAAGATACGCAGTATTTT. This translates into CASSAPAGVEDTQYF. The full variable domain, completed using reference TRBV7-8 and TRBJ2-3, is GAGVSQSPRYKVAKRGQDVALRCDPISGHVSLFWYQQALGQGPEFLTYFQNEAQLDKSGLPSDRFFAERPEGSVSTLKIQRTQQEDSAVYLCASSAPAGVEDTQYFGPGTRLTVL.

This clonotype was counted ten times or more. The chain links TRBV18 to TRBJ1-5; D unresolved. Trimming took 0 bases from V and 2 from J, leaving 5 bases between them. Germline lookup yields CDR1 KGHSH and CDR2 LQKENI. There are 14 residues in the CDR3. CDR3 coding DNA: TGTGCCAGCTCACCACCTTATCGCAATCAGCCCCAGCATTTT. Translation gives CASSPPYRNQPQHF.

The chain couples TRBV9 to TRBJ2-3, with 13 nucleotides matching TRBD2. The CDR3 sequence is 17 residues long. With V trimmed by 3 bases and J by 5 bases, 9 bases remained unmatched. The germline CDR1 and CDR2 sequences are SGDLS and YYNGEE. The CDR3 bases are TGTGCCAGCAGCGAAGGATACGGACTAGCGGGAGTAGATACGCAGTATTTT. Translation: CASSEGYGLAGVDTQYF.

This clonotype was recorded at least ten times. This chain uses TRBV7-9 with TRBJ1-1; D is perhaps TRBD1 (5 bases). V lost 0 bases and J lost 3, with 8 bases in between. CDR1 SEHNR and CDR2 FQNEAQ come from the germline V gene (reference sequence). CDR3 length: 14 amino acids. CDR3 protein: CASSLAGLDTEAFF. In nucleotides, the CDR3 is TGTGCCAGCAGCTTAGCGGGACTGGACACTGAAGCTTTCTTT.

In this sample, this clonotype turned up a few times. J is TRBJ1-4 and V is TRBV20-1; a weak D match, TRBD1 (6 bases). The CDR3 length is 15 residues. Trimming pared 6 bases from V and 8 bases from J, leaving 22 bases between. Per germline, CDR1 DFQATT and CDR2 SNEGSKA (reference sequence). The CDR3, as DNA: TGCAGTGCGGGCGGGTCGGGGGGCGCCGGCGAAAAACTGTTTTTT. It specifies CSAGGSGGAGEKLFF.

This clonotype was detected ten times or more. The chain is built from TRBV6-2 or TRBV6-3 and TRBJ2-7; the D is unclear. CDR3 length: 13 amino acids. V lost 2 bases to trimming and J lost 2 bases, with 7 bases between them. CDR1 is MNHEY, CDR2 SVGEGT, per germline. CDR3 residues: CASSYTTTYEQYF. DNA for the CDR3: TGTGCCAGCAGTTACACCACCACCTACGAGCAGTACTTC.

CDR3: CASSYPADEQYF. For the CDR3, the DNA is TGTGCCAGCAGTTACCCGGCGGACGAGCAGTACTTC. The chain has TRBV6-5 and TRBJ2-7; D call uncertain. The CDR3 sequence is 12 residues long. From germline, CDR1 is MNHEY and CDR2 SVGAGI. With 2 bases removed from V and 5 bases from J, the gap between germline ends came to 7 bases.

At least ten counts were recorded for this clonotype. The chain has TRBV28 and TRBJ1-2, with 7 positions matching TRBD1. The CDR3 has 13 residues. Trimming at V came to 7 bases and at J to 4 bases, leaving 6 bases not matched to a gene. CDR1 and CDR2 (germline): MDHEN, SYDVKM. The CDR3 sequence is CASTLTGVYGYTF. The DNA of the CDR3 is TGTGCCAGCACCCTCACAGGGGTCTATGGCTACACCTTC.

This clonotype was recorded many times. The chain employs TRBV12-3 or TRBV12-4 and TRBJ1-6; 8 bases are shared with TRBD1. The CDR3 has 15 residues. V dropped 3 bases and J dropped 7; count of bases not matched to a gene: 5. CDR3 coding DNA: TGTGCCAGCAGTTTGGGACAGGAGTACAATTCACCCCTCCACTTT. It codes for CASSLGQEYNSPLHF.

Details on this clonotype: A read error is possible here, since a much larger clone lies one base away. The chain couples TRBV9 to TRBJ2-7; a weak D match, TRBD2 (5 bases). Germline assignment: CDR1 SGDLS and CDR2 YYNGEE. V lost 3 bases and J lost 5, with 15 bases in between. The CDR3 is 14 residues long. The CDR3 is CASSADAGRHEQYF. The DNA for the CDR3 is TGTGCCAGCAGCGCAGACGCGGGTCGGCACGAGCAGTACTTC.

This clonotype appeared many times. V and J are TRBV20-1 and TRBJ2-1, with TRBD1 as a possible D gene (5 bases). This CDR3 is built from 14 residues. The V end was cut by 1 base, the J end by 5 bases, with 12 bases between. Germline V gene lookup returns CDR1 DFQATT and CDR2 SNEGSKA (reference sequence). In DNA form, the CDR3 reads TGCAGTGCTAGAGTTCGGCAGGGTAACAATGAGCAGTTCTTC. This gives the protein CSARVRQGNNEQFF.

This clonotype was picked up many times. V and J are TRBV5-1 and TRBJ2-3; 13 positions match TRBD2. The length of the CDR3 is 16 residues. The junction had 2 bases not matched to a gene; V was cut back by 1 base and J by 3 bases. Germline CDR1 reads SGHRS; CDR2 reads YFSETQ. CDR3 sequence: CASSLTSGGATDTQYF. As DNA, the CDR3 is TGCGCCAGCAGCTTGACTAGCGGGGGGGCGACAGATACGCAGTATTTT. Supplemented by reference TRBV5-1 and TRBJ2-3, the full variable domain reads KAGVTQTPRYLIKTRGQQVTLSCSPISGHRSVSWYQQTPGQGLQFLFEYFSETQRNKGNFPGRFSGRQFSNSRSEMNVSTLELGDSALYLCASSLTSGGATDTQYFGPGTRLTVL.

In regard to this clonotype: A single base separates this from a much larger clone, so it may be a read error. The chain carries TRBV20-1 and TRBJ2-3; D may be TRBD1 (6 bases). Germline loops: CDR1 DFQATT, CDR2 SNEGSKA (reference sequence). This CDR3 comprises 13 residues. Trimming took off 8 bases at V and 3 bases at J, with 15 bases between the two ends. CDR3 residues: CSTGKRGTDTQYF. The CDR3 bases are TGCAGTACAGGGAAGAGAGGAACAGATACGCAGTATTTT.

Regarding this clonotype: A much larger clone differs by one base, so this may be a read error. This chain connects TRBV7-9 to TRBJ2-1; D not resolved. The better agreement between TRBJ2-7 and the DNA end casts doubt on the J call. Germline V lookup: CDR1 SEHNR, CDR2 FQNEAQ (reference sequence). CDR3 length: 17 amino acids. CDR3 nucleotide sequence: TGTGCCAGCAGCTCCTCAGGTTCGAATGACCCCTACAATGAGCAGTACTTC. Amino acids: CASSSSGSNDPYNEQYF.

The chain has TRBV9 and TRBJ2-7; possibly TRBD2 for D (7 bases). This CDR3 region has 14 residues. V lost 3 bases, J lost 4 bases, and 14 bases lay in between. Germline CDR1 is SGDLS and CDR2 is YYNGEE. The CDR3 spells CASSAGGLIYEQYF. CDR3 nucleotide sequence: TGTGCCAGCAGCGCCGGGGGGCTGATATACGAGCAGTACTTC.

Remarks on this clonotype: A much larger clonotype is one base distant, so this may be a read error. The CDR3 region has the DNA TGCGCCAGCAGCCCCGGACTAGCGAGAGTCCAAGAGACCCAGTACTTC. Translating gives CASSPGLARVQETQYF. V is TRBV5-1 and J is TRBJ2-5; 9 positions match TRBD2. This CDR3 region has 16 residues. The germline V gene has CDR1 SGHRS and CDR2 YFSETQ. V lost 4 bases and J lost 1; bases outside the gene matches: 8.

The chain joins TRBV6-1 to TRBJ2-1, with TRBD2 matching over 7 bases. Germline V gives CDR1 MNHNS, CDR2 SASEGT. The V gene end was trimmed by 0 bases and the J gene end by 7 bases; junction bases not matched to a gene: 9. The length of the CDR3 is 16 residues. DNA for the CDR3: TGTGCCAGCAGTGAAGCGCTCGCGGGAGCGGGTAATGAGCAGTTCTTC. Translation: CASSEALAGAGNEQFF.

At least ten counts were recorded for this clonotype. The rearrangement uses TRBV20-1 and TRBJ1-1; D gene uncertain. Germline V lookup: CDR1 DFQATT, CDR2 SNEGSKA (reference sequence). This CDR3 region has 16 residues. The V gene lost 7 bases and the J gene lost 1 base, with 22 bases spanning the gap. This chain's CDR3 is CSGRVPFRGENTEAFF. In DNA form, the CDR3 reads TGCAGTGGTAGGGTTCCATTTCGTGGGGAGAACACTGAAGCTTTCTTT.

This sequence joins TRBV19 and TRBJ2-1; TRBD2 matches at 11 bases. J gave up 5 bases and V 2 bases, and 5 bases lay outside the gene matches. Germline CDR1 is LNHDA and CDR2 is SQIVND (reference sequence). The CDR3 sequence is 16 residues long. This CDR3 is CASSILGTSGDNEQFF. CDR3 bases: TGTGCCAGTAGTATACTTGGGACTAGCGGCGACAATGAGCAGTTCTTC.

At least ten counts were recorded for this clonotype. The chain links TRBV6-2 or TRBV6-3 to TRBJ1-1; D is undetermined. This CDR3 contains 14 residues. Germline V gene data show CDR1 as MNHEY and CDR2 as SVGEGT. Trimming pared 8 bases from V and 0 bases from J, leaving 13 bases between. The CDR3 loop reads CASATGELNTEAFF. CDR3 in DNA: TGTGCCAGCGCGACCGGAGAATTGAACACTGAAGCTTTCTTT.